A selection of T cell receptor beta chains follows, all from one sample in a study of blood T cell repertoires in COVID-19. Profiled with immunoSEQ multiplex PCR; TCRdb holds only in-frame clones, not every one. The sample records roughly 230,000 clones, about nine tenths being singletons. The sequenced sample was PBMCs or T cells enriched from blood (not recorded which). The receptors come from a man aged 25-45 years in a cohort exposed to, infected with or recovered from COVID-19 (not recorded which). The CDR3 runs from the conserved cysteine through the conserved F or W. Each record gives: J gene, V gene, CDR3 protein.

j_call: TRBJ2-7; v_call: TRBV14; cdr3_aa: CASSDTPGLAGAGQYF
j_call: TRBJ2-3; v_call: TRBV6-5; cdr3_aa: CASSSLQGGSWYF
j_call: TRBJ2-7; v_call: TRBV6-5; cdr3_aa: CASSYERAASYEQYF
j_call: TRBJ1-2; v_call: TRBV27; cdr3_aa: CASSFRTGSGYTF
j_call: TRBJ2-1; v_call: TRBV11-3; cdr3_aa: CASSSGQGSSGNNEQFF
j_call: TRBJ1-5; v_call: TRBV28; cdr3_aa: CASSFIALRNQPQHF
j_call: TRBJ2-7; v_call: TRBV2; cdr3_aa: CASIMGTGFYEQYF
j_call: TRBJ2-4; v_call: TRBV11-3; cdr3_aa: CASSPNGVAGALNIQYF
j_call: TRBJ2-1; v_call: TRBV3-1/TRBV3-2; cdr3_aa: CASSQLLTSGSYNEQFF
j_call: TRBJ2-5; v_call: TRBV24-1; cdr3_aa: CATSVAGGGETQYF
j_call: TRBJ1-6; v_call: TRBV5-1; cdr3_aa: CASSLYQTGALHF
j_call: TRBJ2-3; v_call: TRBV10-2; cdr3_aa: CASMSGLVTDTQYF
j_call: TRBJ1-2; v_call: TRBV7-8; cdr3_aa: CASSPGGDGYGYTF
j_call: TRBJ1-2; v_call: TRBV29-1; cdr3_aa: CSVEVAGTGRYYGYTF
j_call: TRBJ1-2; v_call: TRBV3-1/TRBV3-2; cdr3_aa: CASKTRAGGGNYGYTF
j_call: TRBJ1-2; v_call: TRBV7-2; cdr3_aa: CASSPGARDRYFNYGYTF
j_call: TRBJ2-3; v_call: TRBV7-2; cdr3_aa: CASSPRRTDTQYF
j_call: TRBJ2-5; v_call: TRBV10-3; cdr3_aa: CATTPEGRETQYF
j_call: TRBJ1-1; v_call: TRBV5-6; cdr3_aa: CASSPTGVGAFF
j_call: TRBJ2-5; v_call: TRBV5-6; cdr3_aa: CASRRAGDGETQYF
j_call: TRBJ1-3; v_call: TRBV18; cdr3_aa: CASSPGQGAQSSGNTIYF
j_call: TRBJ1-2; v_call: TRBV7-9; cdr3_aa: CASSLASGTGGFGYTF
j_call: TRBJ2-6; v_call: TRBV6-5; cdr3_aa: CASSYGGASGANVLTF
j_call: TRBJ2-2; v_call: TRBV7-2; cdr3_aa: CASSLAVGVTSWDTGELFF